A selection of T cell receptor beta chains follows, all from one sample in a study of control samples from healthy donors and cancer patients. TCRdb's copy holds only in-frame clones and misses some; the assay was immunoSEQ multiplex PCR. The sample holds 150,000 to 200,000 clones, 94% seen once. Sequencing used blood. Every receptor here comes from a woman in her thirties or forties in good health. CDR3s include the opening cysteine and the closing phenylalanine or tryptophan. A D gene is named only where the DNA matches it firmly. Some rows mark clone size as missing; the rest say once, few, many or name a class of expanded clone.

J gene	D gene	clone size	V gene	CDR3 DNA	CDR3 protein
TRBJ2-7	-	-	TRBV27	TGTGCCAGCAGTTTACTGGGCAGGAAGGGCGAGCAGTACTTC	CASSLLGRKGEQYF
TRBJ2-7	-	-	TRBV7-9	TGTGCCAGCACTATGTATGACAGCCCAGTCTACGAGCAGTACTTC	CASTMYDSPVYEQYF
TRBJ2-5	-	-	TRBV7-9	TGTGCCAGCAGCCCCCGGGTGTTCCAAGAGACCCAGTACTTC	CASSPRVFQETQYF
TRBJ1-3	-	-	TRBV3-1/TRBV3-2	TGTGCCAGCAGCCAAGTGCTTGCCTCTGGAAACACCATATATTTT	CASSQVLASGNTIYF
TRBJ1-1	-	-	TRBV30	TGTGCCTGGACTACGGACCATACTGAAGCTTTCTTT	CAWTTDHTEAFF
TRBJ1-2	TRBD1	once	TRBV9	TGTGCCAGCAGCGCATCGGGACAGGGGGTTGGCTACACCTTC	CASSASGQGVGYTF
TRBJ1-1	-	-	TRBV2	TGTGCCAGCAGCTCACAGGGTAACACTGAAGCTTTCTTT	CASSSQGNTEAFF
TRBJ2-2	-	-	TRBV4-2	TGTGCCAGCAGCCAAGGTTCATACCCCGACACCGGGGAGCTGTTTTTT	CASSQGSYPDTGELFF
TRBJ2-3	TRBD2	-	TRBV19	TGTGCCAGTAGCCTCCCGGGACTAGCGGGGGCCGCGAGCACAGATACGCAGTATTTT	CASSLPGLAGAASTDTQYF
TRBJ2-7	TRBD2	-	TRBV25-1	TGTGCCAGCAGTCCCAGCGGGGGCAACCCATACGAGCAGTACTTC	CASSPSGGNPYEQYF
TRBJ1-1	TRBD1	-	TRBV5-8	TGTGCCAGCAGCCGTGACCGGGACAGGGGAACTGAAGCTTTCTTT	CASSRDRDRGTEAFF
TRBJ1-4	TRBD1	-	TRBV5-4	TGTGCCAGCAGCAAGACAGGGAACAATGAAAAACTGTTTTTT	CASSKTGNNEKLFF
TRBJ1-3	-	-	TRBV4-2	TGTGCCAGCAGCCAAGATTATAGGCGAAAGCCCGGAAACACCATATATTTT	CASSQDYRRKPGNTIYF
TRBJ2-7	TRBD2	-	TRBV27	TGTGCCAGCAGGACTAGCGGCTACGAGCAGTACTTC	CASRTSGYEQYF
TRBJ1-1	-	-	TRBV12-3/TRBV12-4	TGTGCCAGCAGCCCCATCCCCCTCACTGAAGCTTTCTTT	CASSPIPLTEAFF
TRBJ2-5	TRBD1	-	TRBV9	TGTGCCAGCAGCGCGGGATTGACAGGGGTGTTGAAGACCCAGTACTTC	CASSAGLTGVLKTQYF
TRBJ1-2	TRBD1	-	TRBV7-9	TGTGCCAGCAGCTTACCCCGGACAGGGGGCGGCGGCTATGGCTACACCTTC	CASSLPRTGGGGYGYTF
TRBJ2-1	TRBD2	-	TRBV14	TGTGCCAGCAGCGGACGTCCGGGACTAGCGGGAGGGAGTTCCTACAATGAGCAGTTCTTC	CASSGRPGLAGGSSYNEQFF
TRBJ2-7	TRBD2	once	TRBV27	TGTGCCAGCAGCCTAAGCGGGAGGGTCGAGCAGTACTTC	CASSLSGRVEQYF
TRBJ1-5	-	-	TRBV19	TGTGCCAGTAGTTTACTGATGGCCGGGCCCCAGCATTTT	CASSLLMAGPQHF
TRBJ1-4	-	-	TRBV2	TGTGCCAGCAGTGAAGGGCAGATTCGTTTTTTT	CASSEGQIRFF
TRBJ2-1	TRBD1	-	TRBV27	TGTGCCAGCAGTTTTGGGACAGGGTACGCAAGCGAGCAGTTCTTC	CASSFGTGYASEQFF
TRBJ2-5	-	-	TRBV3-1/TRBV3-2	TGTGCCAGCAGCCAAGTCCAGGGCCACCAAGAGACCCAGTACTTC	CASSQVQGHQETQYF
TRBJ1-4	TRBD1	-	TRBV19	TGTGCCAGTAGTATAGAGGAGACAGGGCAACTGTTTTTT	CASSIEETGQLFF
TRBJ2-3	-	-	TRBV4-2	TGTGCCAGCAGCCAAGATATTAACTATACGCAGTATTTT	CASSQDINYTQYF
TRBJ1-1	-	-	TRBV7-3	TGTGCCAGCAGCCCAGGGGATGTAGCTTTCTTT	CASSPGDVAFF
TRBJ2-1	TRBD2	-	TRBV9	TGTGCCAGCAGCGCTCGACTAGCGGGGGGGCGAATGGGGTACAATGAGCAGTTCTTC	CASSARLAGGRMGYNEQFF
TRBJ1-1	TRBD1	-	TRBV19	TGTGCCAGTAGTATTCAGGACAGGGCCACTGAAGCTTTCTTT	CASSIQDRATEAFF
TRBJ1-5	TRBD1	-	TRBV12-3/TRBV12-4	TGTGCCAGCAGTGGGACAGGCCCTCCGCCCCAGCATTTT	CASSGTGPPPQHF
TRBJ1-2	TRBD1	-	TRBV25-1	TGTGCCAGCAGTGGGAGACGGACAGGGAGGTATTGGGGGGTCACCTTC	CASSGRRTGRYWGVTF
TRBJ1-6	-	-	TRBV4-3	TGCGCCAGCAGCCAAGTCGAGGGGCTAATTTCACCCCTCCACTTT	CASSQVEGLISPLHF
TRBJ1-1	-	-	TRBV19	TGTGCCAGTAGTATAGTTCCGGGGAACACTGAAGCTTTCTTT	CASSIVPGNTEAFF
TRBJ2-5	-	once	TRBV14	TGTGCCAGCAGAGGGAACTGGGGGCAAGAGACCCAGTACTTC	CASRGNWGQETQYF
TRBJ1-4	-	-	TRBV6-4	TGTGCCAGCAGGCGGAGTGAAAAACTGTTTTTT	CASRRSEKLFF
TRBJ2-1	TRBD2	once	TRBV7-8	TGTGCCAGCAGCTTTTTGACTAGCGGGAGTTTTGGTGAGCAGTTCTTC	CASSFLTSGSFGEQFF
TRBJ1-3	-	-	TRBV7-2	TGTGCCAGCAGCTTACAGGGATTTGCTGGAAACACCATATATTTT	CASSLQGFAGNTIYF
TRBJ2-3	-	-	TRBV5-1	TGCGCCAGCAGGGTATTAGGAACAGATACGCAGTATTTT	CASRVLGTDTQYF
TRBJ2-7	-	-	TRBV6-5	TGTGCCAGCAGTTGGAGACAGGAGAACTCCTACGAGCAGTACTTC	CASSWRQENSYEQYF
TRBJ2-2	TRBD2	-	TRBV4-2	TGTGCCAGCTGGGGACTAGCGGGGGGTCTTGTCGGGGAGCTGTTTTTT	CASWGLAGGLVGELFF
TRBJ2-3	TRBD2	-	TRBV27	TGTGCCAGCAGGCTCAGGACTAGCGGGAGGGGGACTTCAGATACGCAGTATTTT	CASRLRTSGRGTSDTQYF
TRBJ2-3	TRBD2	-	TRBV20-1	TGCAGTGCTAGTACGGGGGGGCGCACAGATACGCAGTATTTT	CSASTGGRTDTQYF
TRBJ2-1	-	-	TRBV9	TGTGCCAGCAGCGTGGCAGGGGCCAATGAGCAGTTCTTC	CASSVAGANEQFF
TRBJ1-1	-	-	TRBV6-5	TGTGCCAGCAGTTACTCGACGGTGAACACTGAAGCTTTCTTT	CASSYSTVNTEAFF
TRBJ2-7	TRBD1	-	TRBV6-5	TGTGCCAGCAGCAGCCCGGGACAGGGTTACTACGAGCAGTACTTC	CASSSPGQGYYEQYF
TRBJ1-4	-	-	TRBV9	TGTGCCAGCAGCGTAAACGGGTTTGAAAAACTGTTTTTT	CASSVNGFEKLFF
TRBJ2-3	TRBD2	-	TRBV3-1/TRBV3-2	TGTGCCAGCAGCCAACCCCGCACTAGCGCGGGGGCAGATACGCAGTATTTT	CASSQPRTSAGADTQYF
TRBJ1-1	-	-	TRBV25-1	TGTGCCAGCAGTCCTGGCGAACGGGGAGCTTTCTTT	CASSPGERGAFF
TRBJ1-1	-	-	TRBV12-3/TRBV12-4	TGTGCCAGCAGTTTAGGTGGAGGCGAAGCTTTCTTT	CASSLGGGEAFF
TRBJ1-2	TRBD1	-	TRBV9	TGTGCCAGCAGCAACATACAGGGGTTTGGCTACACCTTC	CASSNIQGFGYTF
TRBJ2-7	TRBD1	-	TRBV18	TGTGCCAGCTCACGAGACAGGGCACCCTACGAGCAGTACTTC	CASSRDRAPYEQYF
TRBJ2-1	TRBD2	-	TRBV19	TGTGCCAGTAGTCGCCGACTAGCGGGGTTTTACAATGAGCAGTTCTTC	CASSRRLAGFYNEQFF
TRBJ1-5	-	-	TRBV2	TGTGCCAGCAGTGCGGATTGGTCGGGGAAACAGCCCCAGCATTTT	CASSADWSGKQPQHF
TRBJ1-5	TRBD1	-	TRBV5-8	TGTGCCAGCAGCTTGGGGACAGGCAGTTATAGCAATCAGCCCCAGCATTTT	CASSLGTGSYSNQPQHF
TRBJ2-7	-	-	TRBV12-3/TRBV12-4	TGTGCCAGCAGTTCCGACAGCCCCTACGAGCAGTACTTC	CASSSDSPYEQYF